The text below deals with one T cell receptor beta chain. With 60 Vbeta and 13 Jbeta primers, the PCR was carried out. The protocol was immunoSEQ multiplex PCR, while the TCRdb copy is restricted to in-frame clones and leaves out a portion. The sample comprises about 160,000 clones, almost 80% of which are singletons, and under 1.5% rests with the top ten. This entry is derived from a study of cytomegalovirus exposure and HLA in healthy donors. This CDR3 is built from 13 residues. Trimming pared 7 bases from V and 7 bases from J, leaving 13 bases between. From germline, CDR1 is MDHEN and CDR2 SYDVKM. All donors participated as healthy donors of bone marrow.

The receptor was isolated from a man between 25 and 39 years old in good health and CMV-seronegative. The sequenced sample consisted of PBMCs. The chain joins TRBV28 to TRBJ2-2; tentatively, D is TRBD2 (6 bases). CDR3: CASTYGGVGELFF. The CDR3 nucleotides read TGTGCCAGCACCTACGGAGGGGTCGGGGAGCTGTTTTTT.